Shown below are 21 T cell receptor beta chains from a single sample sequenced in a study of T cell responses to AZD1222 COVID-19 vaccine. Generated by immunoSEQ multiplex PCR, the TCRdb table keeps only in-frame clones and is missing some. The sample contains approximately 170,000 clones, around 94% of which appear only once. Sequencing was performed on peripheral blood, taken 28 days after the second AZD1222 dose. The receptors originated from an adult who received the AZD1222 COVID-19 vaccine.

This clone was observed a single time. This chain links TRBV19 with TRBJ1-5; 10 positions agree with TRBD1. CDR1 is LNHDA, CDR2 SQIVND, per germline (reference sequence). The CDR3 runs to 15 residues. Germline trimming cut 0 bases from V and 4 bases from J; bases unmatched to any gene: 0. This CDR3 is CASSIEGQGNQPQHF. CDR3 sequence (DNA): TGTGCCAGTAGTATAGAGGGACAGGGGAATCAGCCCCAGCATTTT.

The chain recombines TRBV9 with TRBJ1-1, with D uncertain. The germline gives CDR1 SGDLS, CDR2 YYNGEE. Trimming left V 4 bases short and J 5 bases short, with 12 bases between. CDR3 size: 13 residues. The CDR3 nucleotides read TGTGCCAGCAGCCCCCGTAGGACGACTGAAGCTTTCTTT. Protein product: CASSPRRTTEAFF.

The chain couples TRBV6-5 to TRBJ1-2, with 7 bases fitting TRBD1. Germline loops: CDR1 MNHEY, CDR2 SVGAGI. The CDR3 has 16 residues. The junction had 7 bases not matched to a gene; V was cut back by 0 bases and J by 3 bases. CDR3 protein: CASSYSRAGGDYGYTF. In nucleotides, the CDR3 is TGTGCCAGCAGTTACTCGAGGGCAGGGGGTGACTATGGCTACACCTTC.

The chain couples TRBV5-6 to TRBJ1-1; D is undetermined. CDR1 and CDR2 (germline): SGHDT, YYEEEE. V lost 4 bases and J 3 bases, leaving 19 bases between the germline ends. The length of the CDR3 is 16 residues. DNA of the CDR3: TGTGCCAGCAGCGCCTATGCTCAGGCAACGGACACTGAAGCTTTCTTT. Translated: CASSAYAQATDTEAFF.

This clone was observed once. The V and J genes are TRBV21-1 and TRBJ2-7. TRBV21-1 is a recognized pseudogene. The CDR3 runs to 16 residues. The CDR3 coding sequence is TGTGCCAGCAGCAAAGTCCACACTCTACGGGCGATCGAGCAGTACTTC. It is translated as CASSKVHTLRAIEQYF.

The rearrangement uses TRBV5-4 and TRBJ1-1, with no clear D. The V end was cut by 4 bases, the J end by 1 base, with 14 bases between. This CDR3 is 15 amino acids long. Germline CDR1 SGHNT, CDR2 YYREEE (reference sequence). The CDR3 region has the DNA TGTGCCAGCAGCCCCCCCCGGGCTACGAACACTGAAGCTTTCTTT. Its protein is CASSPPRATNTEAFF. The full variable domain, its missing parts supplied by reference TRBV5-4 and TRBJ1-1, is ETGVTQSPTHLIKTRGQQVTLRCSSQSGHNTVSWYQQALGQGPQFIFQYYREEENGRGNFPPRFSGLQFPNYSSELNVNALELDDSALYLCASSPPRATNTEAFFGQGTRLTVV.

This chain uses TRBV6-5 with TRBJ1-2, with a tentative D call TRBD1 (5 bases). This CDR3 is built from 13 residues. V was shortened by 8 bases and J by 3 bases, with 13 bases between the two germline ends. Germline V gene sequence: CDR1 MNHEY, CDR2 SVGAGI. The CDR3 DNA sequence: TGTGCCAGCCTGGGGGACGGTTACTATGGCTACACCTTC. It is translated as CASLGDGYYGYTF.

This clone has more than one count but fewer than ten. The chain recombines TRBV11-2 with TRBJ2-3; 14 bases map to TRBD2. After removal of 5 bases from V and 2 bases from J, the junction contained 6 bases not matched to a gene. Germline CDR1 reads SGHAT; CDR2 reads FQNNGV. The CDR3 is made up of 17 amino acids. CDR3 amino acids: CASSPMTSGRATDTQYF. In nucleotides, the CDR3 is TGTGCCAGCAGCCCCATGACTAGCGGGAGGGCCACAGATACGCAGTATTTT.

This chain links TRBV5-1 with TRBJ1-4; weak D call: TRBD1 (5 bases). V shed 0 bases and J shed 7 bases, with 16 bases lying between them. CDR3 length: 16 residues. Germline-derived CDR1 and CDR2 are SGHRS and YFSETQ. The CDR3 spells CASSLGRGVFGEKLFF. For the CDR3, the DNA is TGCGCCAGCAGCTTGGGAAGAGGGGTGTTTGGTGAAAAACTGTTTTTT.

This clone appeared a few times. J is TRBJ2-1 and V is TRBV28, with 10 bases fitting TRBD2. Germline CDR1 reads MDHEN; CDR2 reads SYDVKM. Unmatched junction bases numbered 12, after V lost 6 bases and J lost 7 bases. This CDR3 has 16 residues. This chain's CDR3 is CASRLTSGAGRNEQFF. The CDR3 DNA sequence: TGTGCCAGCAGGTTAACTAGCGGGGCTGGAAGGAATGAGCAGTTCTTC.

In DNA, the CDR3 is TGTGCCAGCAGTGCGACAGGGGAGTCTGGTGGAAACACCATATATTTT. Protein sequence: CASSATGESGGNTIYF. This chain uses TRBV6-1 with TRBJ1-3; 8 bases agree with TRBD1. Trimming at V came to 4 bases and at J to 3 bases, leaving 8 bases not matched to a gene. The CDR3 sequence is 16 residues long. Germline CDR1 and CDR2: MNHNS and SASEGT.

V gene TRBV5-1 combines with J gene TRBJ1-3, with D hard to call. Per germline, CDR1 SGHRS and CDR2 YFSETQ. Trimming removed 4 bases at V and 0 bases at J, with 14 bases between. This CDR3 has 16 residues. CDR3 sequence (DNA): TGCGCCAGCAGCCCCCTCCCGGGTTTCTCTGGAAACACCATATATTTT. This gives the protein CASSPLPGFSGNTIYF.

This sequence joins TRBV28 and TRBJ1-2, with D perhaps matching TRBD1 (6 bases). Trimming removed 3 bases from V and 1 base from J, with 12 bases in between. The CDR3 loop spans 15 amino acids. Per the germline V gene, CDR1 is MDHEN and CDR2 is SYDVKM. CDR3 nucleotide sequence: TGTGCCAGCAGTTTGGGGGGGCCTATTAACTATGGCTACACCTTC. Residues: CASSLGGPINYGYTF.

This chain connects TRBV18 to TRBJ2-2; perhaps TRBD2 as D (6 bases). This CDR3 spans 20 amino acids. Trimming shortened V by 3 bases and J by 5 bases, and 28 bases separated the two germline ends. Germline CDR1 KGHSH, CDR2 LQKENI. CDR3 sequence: CASSPNQGLTNPRGTGELFF. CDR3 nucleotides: TGTGCCAGCTCACCCAACCAAGGACTAACCAATCCTCGGGGTACCGGGGAGCTGTTTTTT.

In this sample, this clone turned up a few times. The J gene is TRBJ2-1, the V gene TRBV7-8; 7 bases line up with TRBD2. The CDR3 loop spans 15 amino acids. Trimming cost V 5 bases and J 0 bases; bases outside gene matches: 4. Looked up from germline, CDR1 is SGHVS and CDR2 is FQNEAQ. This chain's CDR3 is CASSPGLDSYNEQFF. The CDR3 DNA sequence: TGTGCCAGCAGCCCCGGACTAGACTCCTACAATGAGCAGTTCTTC. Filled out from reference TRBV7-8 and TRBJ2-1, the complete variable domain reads GAGVSQSPRYKVAKRGQDVALRCDPISGHVSLFWYQQALGQGPEFLTYFQNEAQLDKSGLPSDRFFAERPEGSVSTLKIQRTQQEDSAVYLCASSPGLDSYNEQFFGPGTRLTVL.

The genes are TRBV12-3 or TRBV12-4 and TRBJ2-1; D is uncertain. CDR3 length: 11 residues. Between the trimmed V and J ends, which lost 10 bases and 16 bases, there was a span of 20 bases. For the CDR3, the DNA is TGTGCCATCCGAACGGGCACCCGAGGCTTCTTC. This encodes CAIRTGTRGFF.

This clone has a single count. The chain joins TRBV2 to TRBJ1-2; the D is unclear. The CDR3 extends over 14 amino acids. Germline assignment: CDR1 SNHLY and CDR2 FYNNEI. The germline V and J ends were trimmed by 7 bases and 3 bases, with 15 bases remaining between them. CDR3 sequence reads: CASTATDYYYGYTF. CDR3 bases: TGTGCCAGCACTGCAACAGATTATTACTATGGCTACACCTTC.

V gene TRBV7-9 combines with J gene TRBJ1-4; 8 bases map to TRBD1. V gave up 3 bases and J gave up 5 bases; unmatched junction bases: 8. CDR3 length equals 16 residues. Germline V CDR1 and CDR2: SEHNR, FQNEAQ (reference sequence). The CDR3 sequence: CASSFIDRGGNEKLFF. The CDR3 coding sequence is TGTGCCAGCAGCTTCATTGACAGGGGAGGCAATGAAAAACTGTTTTTT.

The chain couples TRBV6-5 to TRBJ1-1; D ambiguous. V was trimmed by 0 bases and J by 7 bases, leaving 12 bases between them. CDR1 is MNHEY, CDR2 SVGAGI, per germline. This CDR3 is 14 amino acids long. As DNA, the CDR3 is TGTGCCAGCAGTTACTCGAGGCCGACGGATGAAGCTTTCTTT. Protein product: CASSYSRPTDEAFF.

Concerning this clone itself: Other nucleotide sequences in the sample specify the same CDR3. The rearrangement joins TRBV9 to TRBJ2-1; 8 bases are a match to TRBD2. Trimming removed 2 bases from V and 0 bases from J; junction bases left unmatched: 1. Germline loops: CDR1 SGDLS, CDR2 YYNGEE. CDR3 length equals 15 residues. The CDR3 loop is CASSVSGTSYNEQFF. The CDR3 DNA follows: TGTGCCAGCAGCGTTAGCGGGACCTCCTACAATGAGCAGTTCTTC.

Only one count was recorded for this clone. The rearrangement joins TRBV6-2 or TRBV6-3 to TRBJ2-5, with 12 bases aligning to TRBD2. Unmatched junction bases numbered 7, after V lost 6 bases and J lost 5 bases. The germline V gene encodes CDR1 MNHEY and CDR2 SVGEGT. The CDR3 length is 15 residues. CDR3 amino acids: CASSPGLAGYETQYF. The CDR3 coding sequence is TGTGCCAGCAGCCCCGGACTAGCGGGATACGAGACCCAGTACTTC.